One TCR beta chain is described in this entry. Its cognate antigen is unknown. The V gene lost 4 bases and the J gene lost 0 bases, with 13 bases spanning the gap. CDR1 and CDR2 (germline): SGHAT, FQNNGV. This CDR3 spans 16 amino acids. Antigen-specific CD4+ T cell clonotypes were called by their expansion after viral peptide-pool culture in ViraFEST. Cells that had been cultured for 10 days were the source of isolated CD4+ T cells. Vaccine recipients had no previous SARS-CoV-2 infection; their nucleocapsid antibodies were negative. Cultivation was performed at two million PBMC per well with approximately 10 IU/ml IL-2 and 10 ug/ml peptides added. The table came from immunoSEQ multiplex PCR; TCRdb's copy has only in-frame clones and leaves some out. The sample gives tens of thousands of clones, approximately 70% of which show up once; under 4.5% is in the top ten. This entry belongs to a study of vaccination effects on CD4 cells after COVID-19. The study, taken as a whole, reports: Within healthy vaccinees, only 1 of 255 vaccine-induced clones displayed cross-reactivity with common cold coronaviruses.

The chain has TRBV11-2 and TRBJ1-3, with D perhaps TRBD1 (5 bases). This TCR came from a human donor who received a COVID-19 vaccine. Sequencing used CD4+ T cells from PBMCs cultured with HCoV-OC43 spike peptides, obtained before COVID-19 vaccination. Subset: HCoV-OC43 spike overlapping peptide pool stimulation. As DNA, the CDR3 is TGTGCCAGCAGCTCGACAAGGGGCTTCTCTGGAAACACCATATATTTT. Translated, it gives CASSSTRGFSGNTIYF.